These 9 T cell receptor beta chains were sequenced from one sample in a study of breast tumors, draining lymph nodes, adjacent tissues. TCRdb itself ran the multiplex PCR reads through MiXCR, one entry per CDR3 protein. The repertoire holds roughly 120,000 distinct CDR3 sequences, with just under 20% as singletons. The lymph nodes were axillary draining lymph nodes from breast cancer patients. Sequences were obtained from axillary lymph node tissue. All receptors derive from a female donor with breast cancer. Some clones in this sample may be carry-over from other donors' samples.

This clonotype was detected ten times or more. This chain connects TRBV19 to TRBJ2-1; 7 bases line up with TRBD1. The CDR3 has 15 amino acids. The germline gives CDR1 LNHDA, CDR2 SQIVND (reference sequence). V trimming: 6 bases; J trimming: 0 bases; junction bases outside the gene matches: 5. The CDR3 here is CASRGDRASYNEQFF. The DNA for the CDR3 is TGTGCCAGTAGGGGCGACAGGGCCTCCTACAATGAGCAGTTCTTC.

This clonotype has ten or more counts. The V and J genes are TRBV20-1 and TRBJ2-3; 7 nucleotides line up with TRBD2. This CDR3 has 19 residues. J gave up 1 base and V 3 bases, and 19 bases lay outside the gene matches. CDR1 and CDR2 from the germline V gene are DFQATT and SNEGSKA (reference sequence). CDR3 DNA sequence: TGCAGTGCTAGCCCACTCCTAGTTGTGGGGGGGGTGGGCACAGATACGCAGTATTTT. Translating it yields CSASPLLVVGGVGTDTQYF.

About this clonotype: A clone one base away is much larger, so this may be a read error. The missing conserved phenylalanine or tryptophan at the end of this CDR3 makes a read error likely. The chain employs TRBV20-1 and TRBJ2-2, with no clear D. The CDR3 runs to 12 residues. The germline gives CDR1 DFQATT, CDR2 SNEGSKA (reference sequence). V was shortened by 3 bases and J by 9 bases, with 11 bases between the two germline ends. The CDR3 DNA is TGCAGTGCTAGTTTTGAAGGGAGGGAGCTGTTTTTA. Its protein is CSASFEGRELFL.

This clonotype occurred many times. The chain couples TRBV11-2 to TRBJ2-1; 7 nucleotides line up with TRBD2. This CDR3 has 15 residues. V lost 0 bases, J lost 6 bases, and 5 bases stayed unmatched. CDR1 SGHAT and CDR2 FQNNGV come from the germline V gene. The CDR3 here is CASSLDREAINEQFF. In DNA form, the CDR3 reads TGTGCCAGCAGCTTAGACCGGGAGGCGATCAATGAGCAGTTCTTC.

This clonotype was seen repeatedly, ten times or more. The chain combines TRBV27 with TRBJ1-3, with a tentative D call TRBD1 (5 bases). Trimming shortened V by 5 bases and J by 4 bases, and 15 bases separated the two germline ends. This CDR3 is 15 amino acids long. Germline V CDR1 and CDR2: MNHEY, SMNVEV (reference sequence). CDR3 coding DNA: TGTGCCAGCAGTCCCACCCCCGGGGACGGAAACACCATATATTTT. Its translation is CASSPTPGDGNTIYF.

This clonotype came up many times. The chain combines TRBV7-9 with TRBJ2-2; 8 bases are shared with TRBD2. The V segment lost 4 bases and the J segment 5 bases; nucleotides outside the gene matches: 3. The germline gives CDR1 SEHNR, CDR2 FQNEAQ (reference sequence). The CDR3 contains 14 residues. CDR3 DNA: TGTGCCAGCAGCTCGGCGGGGGGTACCGGGGAGCTGTTTTTT. This codes for CASSSAGGTGELFF.

This clonotype was detected many times. V usage is TRBV12-3 or TRBV12-4 and J usage is TRBJ2-1; perhaps TRBD1 as D (5 bases). The CDR3 covers 13 residues. Trimming took off 2 bases at V and 8 bases at J, with 10 bases between the two ends. CDR3 sequence (DNA): TGTGCCAGCAGTTTAAGACAGTCTTATGAGCAGTTCTTC. Translated: CASSLRQSYEQFF.

This clonotype has a count of ten or more. This sequence joins TRBV4-2 and TRBJ1-5; no firm D call. The CDR3 is 15 residues long. CDR1 LGHNA and CDR2 YNFKEQ come from the germline V gene. V was shortened by 0 bases and J by 6 bases, with 12 bases between the two germline ends. The CDR3 DNA is TGTGCCAGCAGCCAAGAGGCAGGTCAAAGTCAGCCCCAGCATTTT. Its protein is CASSQEAGQSQPQHF.

This clonotype was recorded many times. The gene calls are TRBV20-1 and TRBJ1-2; D remains unclear. The CDR3 length is 13 residues. Germline V gene sequence: CDR1 DFQATT, CDR2 SNEGSKA (reference sequence). V was pared by 6 bases and J by 8 bases, with 19 bases between. The CDR3 sequence: CSAPGKDEVGYTF. In DNA, the CDR3 is TGCAGTGCCCCCGGAAAGGACGAGGTCGGCTACACCTTC.